The next 5 T cell receptor beta chains were all read from a single sample in a study of T cell repertoires and HLA-DP antigens. Antigens for these TCRs are unknown. Data came from immunoSEQ multiplex PCR; TCRdb stores just in-frame clones and leaves some out. The sample has around 110,000 clones; almost 95% are singletons. Sequencing was done on a sample of CD4+ T cells from PBMCs. The receptors were gathered from a woman between 18 and 30 years old in good health and CMV-seronegative.

The V and J genes are TRBV14 and TRBJ2-1; TRBD2 aligns across 8 bases. Unmatched junction bases numbered 5, after V lost 1 base and J lost 3 bases. This CDR3 is built from 16 residues. CDR1 is SGHDN, CDR2 FVKESK, per germline. The CDR3 loop is CASSQVAGLVYNEQFF. The CDR3, as DNA: TGTGCCAGCAGCCAAGTAGCGGGACTAGTCTACAATGAGCAGTTCTTC.

V and J are TRBV7-3 and TRBJ2-1, with D possibly being TRBD1 or TRBD2 (5 bases each). V was shortened by 5 bases and J by 0 bases, with 11 bases between the two germline ends. The germline V gene encodes CDR1 SGHTA and CDR2 FQGTGA. CDR3 length: 15 amino acids. Here the CDR3 reads CASSHAGSSYNEQFF. The CDR3 bases are TGTGCCAGCAGCCACGCAGGGAGCTCCTACAATGAGCAGTTCTTC.

The rearrangement joins TRBV18 to TRBJ2-5; D unclear. There are 16 residues in the CDR3. Germline CDR1 KGHSH, CDR2 LQKENI. The V gene lost 0 bases and the J gene lost 4 bases, with 15 bases spanning the gap. The CDR3 DNA reads TGTGCCAGCTCACCACCACGCAGAGAATCTACAGAGACCCAGTACTTC. Encoded protein: CASSPPRRESTETQYF.

V gene TRBV28 combines with J gene TRBJ2-5; 7 nucleotides agree with TRBD2. Germline CDR1 reads MDHEN; CDR2 reads SYDVKM. Trimming took 9 bases from V and 1 from J; bases not matched to a gene: 23. The CDR3 is 19 amino acids. The CDR3 region has the DNA TGTGCCAGTAGAACTCCACCAGGAGGGGCTAGCGGAACCCAAGAGACCCAGTACTTC. Amino acid sequence: CASRTPPGGASGTQETQYF.

The V and J genes are TRBV10-3 and TRBJ2-1; TRBD2 might be the D (6 bases). This CDR3 is built from 14 residues. Germline V gives CDR1 ENHRY, CDR2 SYGVKD. This chain's CDR3 is CAESGLARNNEQFF. CDR3 sequence (DNA): TGTGCTGAATCGGGTCTAGCGCGAAACAATGAGCAGTTCTTC.